Shown below are 2 T cell receptor beta chains from a single sample sequenced in a study of blood T cell repertoires in COVID-19. Some clones are missing from TCRdb's copy, which holds only in-frame ones; the method was immunoSEQ multiplex PCR. This table has 130,000 or so clones, 88% appearing once. The material sequenced was peripheral blood. The receptors stem from a woman between 55 and 75 years old with acute or convalescent COVID-19.

The V gene is TRBV27, the J gene TRBJ2-2, with 7 positions matching TRBD1. The germline V gene has CDR1 MNHEY and CDR2 SMNVEV (reference sequence). J was trimmed by 5 bases and V by 6 bases; bases with no gene match: 9. The CDR3 sequence is 15 residues long. The CDR3: CASSATGMGTGELFF. CDR3 DNA sequence: TGTGCCAGCAGCGCGACAGGGATGGGGACCGGGGAGCTGTTTTTT.

The chain employs TRBV5-5 and TRBJ1-1; the match to TRBD1 covers 8 bases. Per the germline V gene, CDR1 is SGHKS and CDR2 is YYEKEE (reference sequence). V trimming: 6 bases; J trimming: 1 base; junction bases outside the gene matches: 14. The CDR3 sequence is 17 residues long. The CDR3 DNA sequence: TGTGCCAGCACCAGAAGGACAGGGCTCCTCTCGAACACTGAAGCTTTCTTT. Its protein is CASTRRTGLLSNTEAFF.